Sequencing of this TCR beta chain was carried out in a study of vaccination and CD4 T cells after COVID-19. CDR3 length: 13 amino acids. Germline V gene lookup returns CDR1 LNHDA and CDR2 SQIVND (reference sequence). Trimming pared 7 bases from V and 4 bases from J, leaving 13 bases between. Broader study findings: Convalescent patients had a median roughly 86% of post-vaccine SARS-CoV-2-reactive clones that were detected only after vaccination, not before it.

A remark on this clonotype: Its specificity is not known.

The Oncomine TCR Beta short-read assay was applied to DNA of cultured CD4+ T cells. TCRdb re-derived calls from the PCR reads in MiXCR, one entry per CDR3 protein. The sample includes over 10,000 distinct CDR3 sequences, around 61% of them seen just once. Treatment specified: approximately 11-day PBMC culture with coronavirus spike peptide pools or control peptides (ViraFEST assay). The receptor comes from a human donor who had recovered from COVID-19. Sequenced: CD4+ T cells from blood, cultured in vitro. The genes are TRBV19 and TRBJ1-2, with D tentatively TRBD1 (5 bases). CDR3 DNA: TGTGCCAGTACCAGGGACGGACCCTATGGCTACACCTTC. Amino acids: CASTRDGPYGYTF. Full variable domain (outside the CDR3, taken from reference TRBV19 and TRBJ1-2): DGGITQSPKYLFRKEGQNVTLSCEQNLNHDAMYWYRQDPGQGLRLIYYSQIVNDFQKGDIAEGYSVSREKKESFPLTVTSAQKNPTAFYLCASTRDGPYGYTFGSGTRLTVV.